This record covers a single T cell receptor beta chain. Its antigen is not known. These data originate in a study of Ad26.COV2.S vaccination and SARS-CoV-2 variants. Study-level results: Measurements of TCR breadth and depth may have given underestimates of the total T cell responses.

Method: immunoSEQ multiplex PCR; TCRdb's copy keeps in-frame clones and lacks some. The sample comprises over 400,000 clones, about nine tenths of which are singletons, and less than 5.5% rests with the top ten. Trimming cost V 3 bases and J 4 bases; bases outside gene matches: 8. CDR1 and CDR2 (germline): SNHLY, FYNNEI. The CDR3 spans 15 residues. The treatment: about 20 received Ad26.COV2.S at low or high dose, single or two shots; 5 received placebo; per-sample allocation not given. All samples were drawn on day 63, counting from the first vaccine or placebo injection. Its platform was an Ad26 vector, and its expressed antigen was Wuhan-strain SARS-CoV-2 spike.

The TCR originated in a person aged 18 to 59 who received the Ad26.COV2.S COVID-19 vaccine or a placebo. The sample consisted of peripheral blood, taken in a trial of Ad26.COV2.S vaccine versus placebo. The V gene is TRBV2, the J gene TRBJ2-7; TRBD2 aligns across 8 bases. The CDR3 is CASSDWREDPYEQYF. As DNA, the CDR3 is TGTGCCAGCAGTGACTGGCGGGAGGATCCTTACGAGCAGTACTTC.